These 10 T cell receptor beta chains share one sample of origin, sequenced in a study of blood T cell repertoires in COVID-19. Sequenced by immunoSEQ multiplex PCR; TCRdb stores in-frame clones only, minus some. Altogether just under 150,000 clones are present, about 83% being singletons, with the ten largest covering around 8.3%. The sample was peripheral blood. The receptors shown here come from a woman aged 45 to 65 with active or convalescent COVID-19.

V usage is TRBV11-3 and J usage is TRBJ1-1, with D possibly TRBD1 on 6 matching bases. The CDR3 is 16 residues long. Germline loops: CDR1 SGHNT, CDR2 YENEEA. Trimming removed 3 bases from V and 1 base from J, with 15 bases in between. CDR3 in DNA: TGTGCCAGCAGCTTCGGCCAGGGGTTTGAGAACACTGAAGCTTTCTTT. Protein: CASSFGQGFENTEAFF.

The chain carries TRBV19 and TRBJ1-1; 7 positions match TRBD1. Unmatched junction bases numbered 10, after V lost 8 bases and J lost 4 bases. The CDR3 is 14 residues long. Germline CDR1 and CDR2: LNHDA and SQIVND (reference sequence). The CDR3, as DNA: TGTGCCAGTCTCCCGGGACAGAAGACCACTGAAGCTTTCTTT. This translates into CASLPGQKTTEAFF.

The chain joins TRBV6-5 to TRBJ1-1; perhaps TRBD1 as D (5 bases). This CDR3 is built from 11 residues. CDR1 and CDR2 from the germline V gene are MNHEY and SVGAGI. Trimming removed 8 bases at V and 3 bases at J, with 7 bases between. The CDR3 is CASQGYTEAFF. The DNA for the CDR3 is TGTGCCAGCCAGGGTTACACTGAAGCTTTCTTT.

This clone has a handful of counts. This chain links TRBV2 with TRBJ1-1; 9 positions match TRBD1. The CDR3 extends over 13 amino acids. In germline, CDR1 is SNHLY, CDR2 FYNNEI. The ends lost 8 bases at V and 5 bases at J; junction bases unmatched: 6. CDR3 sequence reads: CASGGQGRTEAFF. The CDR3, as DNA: TGTGCCAGCGGCGGACAGGGGAGGACTGAAGCTTTCTTT.

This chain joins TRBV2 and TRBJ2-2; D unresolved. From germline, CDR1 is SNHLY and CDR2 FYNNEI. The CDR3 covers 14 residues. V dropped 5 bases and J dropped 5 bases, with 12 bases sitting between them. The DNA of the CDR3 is TGTGCCAGCAGTAGATTCCCGGGTACCGGGGAGCTGTTTTTT. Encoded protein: CASSRFPGTGELFF.

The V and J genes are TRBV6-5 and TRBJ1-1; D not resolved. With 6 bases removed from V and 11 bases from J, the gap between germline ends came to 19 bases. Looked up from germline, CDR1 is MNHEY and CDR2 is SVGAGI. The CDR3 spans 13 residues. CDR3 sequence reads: CASSRPEVLGAFF. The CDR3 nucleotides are TGTGCCAGCAGCCGTCCAGAGGTGCTCGGGGCTTTCTTT.

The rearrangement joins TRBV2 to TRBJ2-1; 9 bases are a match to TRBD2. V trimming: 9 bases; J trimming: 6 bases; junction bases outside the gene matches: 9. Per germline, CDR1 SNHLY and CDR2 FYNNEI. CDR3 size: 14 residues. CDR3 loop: CASPSSGRLNEQFF. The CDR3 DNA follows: TGTGCCAGTCCGTCCAGCGGGAGGCTCAATGAGCAGTTCTTC.

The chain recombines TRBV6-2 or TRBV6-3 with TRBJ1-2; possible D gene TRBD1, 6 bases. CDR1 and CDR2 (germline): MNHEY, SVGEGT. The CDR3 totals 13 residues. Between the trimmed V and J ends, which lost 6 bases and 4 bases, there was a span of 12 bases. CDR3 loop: CASSHGQTYGYTF. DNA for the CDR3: TGTGCCAGCAGCCATGGACAGACCTATGGCTACACCTTC.

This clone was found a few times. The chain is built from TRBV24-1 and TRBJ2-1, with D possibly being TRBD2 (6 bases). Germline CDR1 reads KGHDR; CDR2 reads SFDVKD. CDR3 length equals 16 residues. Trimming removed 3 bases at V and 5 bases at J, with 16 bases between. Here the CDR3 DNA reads TGTGCCACCAGTGATGCCTCCGGGAGCCGGGACAATGAGCAGTTCTTC. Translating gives CATSDASGSRDNEQFF.

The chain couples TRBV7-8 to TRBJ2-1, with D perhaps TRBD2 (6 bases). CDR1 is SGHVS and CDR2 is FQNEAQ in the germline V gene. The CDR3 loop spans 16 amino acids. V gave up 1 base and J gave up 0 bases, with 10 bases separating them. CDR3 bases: TGTGCCAGCAGCTTAGATGGCGGGAACTCCTACAATGAGCAGTTCTTC. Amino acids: CASSLDGGNSYNEQFF.